The present entry profiles one T cell receptor (beta chain) with its context. These data are taken from a study of control samples from healthy donors and cancer patients. Generated by immunoSEQ multiplex PCR, the TCRdb table keeps only in-frame clones and is missing some. The table lists fewer than 200,000 clones, roughly 94% of them singletons. This CDR3 comprises 15 residues. Per germline, CDR1 SGHKS and CDR2 YYEKEE (reference sequence). V was clipped by 4 bases and J by 1 base, with 11 bases between them. This receptor was taken from a man between 60 and 75 years old with colorectal cancer. The J gene is TRBJ2-2, the V gene TRBV5-5; D remains ambiguous. The sequencing sample was made of PBMCs. For the CDR3, the DNA is TGTGCCAGCAGCCCCACGGTCTTGAACACCGGGGAGCTGTTTTTT. It specifies CASSPTVLNTGELFF.